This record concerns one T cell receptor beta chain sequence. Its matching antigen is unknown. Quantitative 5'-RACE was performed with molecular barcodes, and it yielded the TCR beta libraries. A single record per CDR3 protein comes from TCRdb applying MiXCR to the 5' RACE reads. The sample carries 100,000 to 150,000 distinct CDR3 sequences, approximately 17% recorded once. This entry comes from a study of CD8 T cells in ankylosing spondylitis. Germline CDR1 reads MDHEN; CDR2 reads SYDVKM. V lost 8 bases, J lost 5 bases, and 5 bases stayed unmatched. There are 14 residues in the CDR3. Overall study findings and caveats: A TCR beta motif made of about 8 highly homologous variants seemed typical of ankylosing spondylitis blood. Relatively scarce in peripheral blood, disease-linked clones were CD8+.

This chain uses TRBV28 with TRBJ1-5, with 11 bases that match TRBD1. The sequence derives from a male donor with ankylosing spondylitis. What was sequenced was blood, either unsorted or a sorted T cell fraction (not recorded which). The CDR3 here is CASESDRGHQPQHF. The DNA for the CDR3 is TGTGCCAGCGAATCGGACAGGGGGCATCAGCCCCAGCATTTT.